These 19 T cell receptor beta chains share one sample of origin, sequenced in a study of vaccination effects on CD4 cells after COVID-19. The data were produced by immunoSEQ multiplex PCR, yet TCRdb's version contains in-frame clones alone and is incomplete. The sample includes about 74,000 clones, more than 70% of them seen just once. Their antigen targets remain unknown. Once cultured for around 11 days, the cells underwent separation to obtain CD4+ T cells. Sample: CD4+ T cells from PBMCs cultured without peptide, taken before COVID-19 vaccination. The receptors originated from a human donor who received a COVID-19 vaccine.

The genes are TRBV3-1 (or the pseudogene TRBV3-2) and TRBJ1-4, with a weak D call TRBD1 (5 bases). The CDR3 runs to 16 residues. CDR1 and CDR2 from the germline V gene are LGHDT and YNNKEL (reference sequence). Trimming left V 2 bases short and J 6 bases short, with 16 bases between. DNA of the CDR3: TGTGCCAGCAGCCAAATAGGGGCCAGGGAGGATGAAAAACTGTTTTTT. This encodes CASSQIGAREDEKLFF.

The chain combines TRBV19 with TRBJ1-1; 7 bases agree with TRBD1. The CDR3 has 13 residues. The V gene's germline CDR1 is LNHDA and CDR2 SQIVND (reference sequence). V trimming: 7 bases; J trimming: 0 bases; junction bases outside the gene matches: 2. The CDR3 DNA reads TGTGCCAGTAAGGGACAGATGAACACTGAAGCTTTCTTT. Translating gives CASKGQMNTEAFF.

In its sample, this clone was seen a few times. The V call is TRBV2, the J call TRBJ2-2, with 8 bases matching TRBD1. Trimming cost V 9 bases and J 1 base; bases outside gene matches: 7. The CDR3 length is 15 residues. Per the germline V gene, CDR1 is SNHLY and CDR2 is FYNNEI. CDR3 amino acids: CASTSRGLNTGELFF. For the CDR3, the DNA is TGTGCCAGTACTAGCAGGGGGCTGAACACCGGGGAGCTGTTTTTT.

The V and J genes are TRBV6-2 or TRBV6-3 and TRBJ1-2; D is uncertain. The CDR3 spans 12 residues. The germline V gene encodes CDR1 MNHEY and CDR2 SVGEGT. V lost 5 bases and J lost 3, with 7 bases in between. This chain's CDR3 is CASSDRYYGYTF. CDR3 DNA: TGTGCCAGCAGTGACCGGTACTATGGCTACACCTTC.

CDR3 coding DNA: TGTGCCAGCAGTTTAGCCAGGGTGATGCCCCAGCATTTT. Residues: CASSLARVMPQHF. V is TRBV28 and J is TRBJ1-5; possible D gene TRBD1, 5 bases. V was trimmed by 2 bases and J by 9 bases, leaving 11 bases between them. Germline values: CDR1 MDHEN, CDR2 SYDVKM. This CDR3 is 13 amino acids long. Full variable domain (rest looked up from reference TRBV28 and TRBJ1-5): DVKVTQSSRYLVKRTGEKVFLECVQDMDHENMFWYRQDPGLGLRLIYFSYDVKMKEKGDIPEGYSVSREKKERFSLILESASTNQTSMYLCASSLARVMPQHFGDGTRLSIL.

The chain links TRBV7-2 to TRBJ2-5; TRBD1 matches at 7 bases. Germline CDR1 is SGHTA and CDR2 is FQGNSA. V dropped 4 bases and J dropped 5; count of bases not matched to a gene: 13. This CDR3 has 16 residues. CDR3 nucleotides: TGTGCCAGCAGCTCCACCAAAAAGGGGGCGCCGGAGACCCAGTACTTC. Amino acid sequence: CASSSTKKGAPETQYF.

The chain employs TRBV7-2 and TRBJ2-5; D might be TRBD2 (5 bases). The germline CDR1 and CDR2 sequences are SGHTA and FQGNSA. V was clipped by 5 bases and J by 4 bases, with 11 bases between them. The CDR3 extends over 13 amino acids. DNA of the CDR3: TGTGCCAGCAGCCTCGGACTCGTAGAGACCCAGTACTTC. It specifies CASSLGLVETQYF.

This sequence joins TRBV29-1 and TRBJ1-1, with D tentatively TRBD1 (5 bases). This CDR3 is 13 amino acids long. Deletions cut 2 bases from V and 1 base from J, with 8 bases between. Germline V gene sequence: CDR1 SQVTM, CDR2 ANQGSEA. CDR3 nucleotide sequence: TGCAGCGTTGAAATAGGACAGAACACTGAAGCTTTCTTT. Translated: CSVEIGQNTEAFF.

The chain has TRBV30 and TRBJ1-4, with D tentatively TRBD1 (6 bases). CDR3 size: 15 residues. Germline V gene lookup returns CDR1 GTSNPN and CDR2 SVGIG (reference sequence). V gave up 2 bases and J gave up 1 base, with 11 bases separating them. The CDR3 loop reads CAWSKRGGTNEKLFF. The CDR3 DNA is TGTGCCTGGAGTAAAAGGGGGGGAACTAATGAAAAACTGTTTTTT.

The CDR3 DNA reads TGCGCCAGCAGCCGGTCGATTAACCAAGAGACCCAGTACTTC. Its protein product is CASSRSINQETQYF. The chain couples TRBV4-3 to TRBJ2-5; D not certain. The V gene lost 4 bases and the J gene lost 0 bases, with 9 bases spanning the gap. Germline V gives CDR1 LGHNA, CDR2 YSLEER. This CDR3 contains 14 residues.

V is TRBV7-9 and J is TRBJ2-5; the match to TRBD1 covers 9 bases. J lost 2 bases, V lost 4 bases, and 5 bases had no gene match. CDR1 and CDR2 from the germline V gene are SEHNR and FQNEAQ (reference sequence). The CDR3 sequence is 15 residues long. The CDR3 is CASSSRQGEQETQYF. The CDR3 bases are TGTGCCAGCAGCTCCAGACAGGGGGAACAAGAGACCCAGTACTTC.

The genes are TRBV27 and TRBJ2-3, with 7 positions matching TRBD1. V dropped 4 bases and J dropped 4; count of bases not matched to a gene: 17. From germline, CDR1 is MNHEY and CDR2 SMNVEV (reference sequence). CDR3 size: 18 residues. Here the CDR3 reads CASSYPRSAGGIADTQYF. CDR3 DNA: TGTGCCAGCAGTTATCCTCGGTCGGCAGGGGGTATTGCAGATACGCAGTATTTT.

The gene calls are TRBV6-5 and TRBJ2-1; the match to TRBD2 covers 7 bases. This CDR3 contains 16 residues. Germline-derived CDR1 and CDR2 are MNHEY and SVGAGI. The V segment lost 0 bases and the J segment 6 bases; nucleotides outside the gene matches: 8. The CDR3: CASSYSGLGGGNEQFF. The CDR3 coding sequence is TGTGCCAGCAGTTACTCGGGACTGGGCGGGGGCAATGAGCAGTTCTTC.

The chain carries TRBV5-1 and TRBJ2-1, with 14 bases matching TRBD2. The CDR3 is 17 residues long. J gave up 5 bases and V 4 bases, and 8 bases lay outside the gene matches. The germline CDR1 and CDR2 sequences are SGHRS and YFSETQ. The CDR3 sequence: CASSRTSGGMPNNEQFF. Written as DNA, the CDR3 is TGCGCCAGCAGCAGGACTAGCGGGGGGATGCCCAACAATGAGCAGTTCTTC.

The rearrangement uses TRBV24-1 and TRBJ2-5, with a weak D call TRBD2 (7 bases). The V and J ends lost 1 base and 5 bases respectively, with 16 bases between them. Germline CDR1 is KGHDR and CDR2 is SFDVKD. The CDR3 loop spans 16 amino acids. CDR3 coding DNA: TGTGCCACCAGTGATTTTAGAGGGGGGGCGTGGGAGACCCAGTACTTC. Amino acid sequence: CATSDFRGGAWETQYF.

The rearrangement links TRBV10-3 to TRBJ2-2; 10 nucleotides line up with TRBD1. Per germline, CDR1 ENHRY and CDR2 SYGVKD. The CDR3 covers 16 residues. Trimming cost V 5 bases and J 3 bases; bases outside gene matches: 6. CDR3 nucleotides: TGTGCCATCAGTCAGACAGGGGGCACGGACACCGGGGAGCTGTTTTTT. This gives the protein CAISQTGGTDTGELFF.

This chain uses TRBV5-1 with TRBJ2-2, with a tentative D call TRBD1 (5 bases). The length of the CDR3 is 14 residues. Trimming shortened V by 7 bases and J by 2 bases, and 12 bases separated the two germline ends. Germline V lookup: CDR1 SGHRS, CDR2 YFSETQ. CDR3 sequence (DNA): TGCGCCAGCGAAGAACAGGAAAACACCGGGGAGCTGTTTTTT. Translated, it gives CASEEQENTGELFF.

The rearrangement joins TRBV5-1 to TRBJ1-4, with 8 bases matching TRBD1. Germline V gene data show CDR1 as SGHRS and CDR2 as YFSETQ. The junction had 6 bases not matched to a gene; V was cut back by 1 base and J by 7 bases. The CDR3 runs 15 residues. The CDR3 reads CASSLFSGGGEKLFF. The CDR3 bases are TGCGCCAGCAGCTTGTTTTCAGGGGGCGGTGAAAAACTGTTTTTT.

V and J are TRBV5-8 and TRBJ1-2; D is possibly TRBD1 (6 bases). The CDR3 is made up of 15 amino acids. V lost 4 bases to trimming and J lost 4 bases, with 17 bases between them. Germline CDR1 reads SGHTS; CDR2 reads YDEGEE. The CDR3 spells CASSPDSADTYGYTF. The CDR3 DNA reads TGTGCCAGCAGCCCGGACAGCGCCGACACCTATGGCTACACCTTC.